The 27 T cell receptor beta chains listed next were all sequenced from one sample in a study of cytomegalovirus exposure and HLA in healthy donors. Some clones are missing from TCRdb's copy, which holds only in-frame ones; the method was immunoSEQ multiplex PCR. This sample has under 150,000 clones, with roughly nine tenths found just once. The sequenced sample consisted of PBMCs. These receptors were collected from a man aged 18-30 years in good health and CMV-seronegative.

This chain links TRBV21-1 with TRBJ1-6; TRBD1 reflects the table's D call only, with no check against the DNA. TRBV21-1 counts as a pseudogene. This CDR3 is built from 17 residues. CDR3 protein: CASSKWVRQICCSPLHF. In DNA form, the CDR3 reads TGTGCCAGCAGCAAATGGGTACGACAGATTTGTTGTTCACCCCTCCACTTT.

The rearrangement joins TRBV27 to TRBJ2-1; 14 bases align to TRBD2. Per germline, CDR1 MNHEY and CDR2 SMNVEV (reference sequence). Trimming removed 4 bases from V and 2 bases from J; junction bases left unmatched: 7. The CDR3 is 18 residues long. In DNA, the CDR3 is TGTGCCAGCAGTTGGACTAGCGGGGGGCTACGGACCTACAATGAGCAGTTCTTC. It yields the protein CASSWTSGGLRTYNEQFF.

The V and J genes are TRBV4-3 and TRBJ1-1; D unclear. V was clipped by 5 bases and J by 1 base, with 17 bases between them. The V gene's germline CDR1 is LGHNA and CDR2 YSLEER. The CDR3 runs to 16 residues. DNA of the CDR3: TGCGCCAGCAGCTCAAACGGTCAGGAAAGGAACACTGAAGCTTTCTTT. This translates into CASSSNGQERNTEAFF.

Note on this clone: A junction boundary mismatches the germline segment, possibly from a read error. Other DNA sequences from this sample encode an identical CDR3 as well. The rearrangement joins TRBV5-6 to TRBJ2-3; 7 bases are a match to TRBD2. Germline V gene lookup returns CDR1 SGHDT and CDR2 YYEEEE. The CDR3 spans 13 residues. CDR3: CASSGASTDTQYF. The CDR3, as DNA: TGCGCCAGCAGCGGGGCTAGCACAGATACGCAGTATTTT.

The CDR3 DNA reads TGTGCCAGCAGCCTAGAGGGCGGAACATACGAGCAGTACTTC. It specifies CASSLEGGTYEQYF. The chain recombines TRBV28 with TRBJ2-7; D may be TRBD2 (5 bases). V was shortened by 6 bases and J by 4 bases, with 16 bases between the two germline ends. From germline, CDR1 is MDHEN and CDR2 SYDVKM. CDR3 size: 14 residues.

The sample holds a few counts of this clone. The chain links TRBV27 to TRBJ2-7; 8 positions agree with TRBD2. The CDR3 length is 13 residues. Germline values: CDR1 MNHEY, CDR2 SMNVEV (reference sequence). Germline trimming cut 9 bases from V and 2 bases from J; bases unmatched to any gene: 6. The CDR3 loop is CARSPGLAYEQYF. CDR3 DNA sequence: TGTGCCAGGTCCCCGGGACTAGCCTACGAGCAGTACTTC.

This chain links TRBV27 with TRBJ2-2, with 10 bases fitting TRBD2. Looked up from germline, CDR1 is MNHEY and CDR2 is SMNVEV (reference sequence). The CDR3 covers 16 residues. J lost 5 bases, V lost 2 bases, and 5 bases had no gene match. In DNA form, the CDR3 reads TGTGCCAGCAGTTTACTAGCGGGAGTAGGTACCGGGGAGCTGTTTTTT. Its protein product is CASSLLAGVGTGELFF.

The chain couples TRBV7-2 to TRBJ2-2; 7 positions agree with TRBD1. The CDR3 sequence is 14 residues long. Germline lookup yields CDR1 SGHTA and CDR2 FQGNSA. V gave up 4 bases and J gave up 4 bases; unmatched junction bases: 3. CDR3 region: CASSSDRATGELFF. The CDR3 bases are TGTGCCAGCAGCTCCGACAGGGCCACCGGGGAGCTGTTTTTT.

This chain joins TRBV10-3 and TRBJ2-7, with 11 bases aligning to TRBD2. With 0 bases clipped from V and 9 bases from J, the junction kept 25 bases outside the gene matches. CDR3 length equals 21 residues. Germline assignment: CDR1 ENHRY and CDR2 SYGVKD. The CDR3 reads CAISESKGLAGGPTSSTGQYF. Written as DNA, the CDR3 is TGTGCCATCAGTGAGTCGAAGGGGCTAGCGGGAGGACCAACGAGCAGTACGGGGCAGTACTTC.

V usage is TRBV28 and J usage is TRBJ1-1, with D possibly being TRBD1 (5 bases). The germline V and J ends were trimmed by 7 bases and 5 bases, with 17 bases remaining between them. Germline V gene sequence: CDR1 MDHEN, CDR2 SYDVKM. CDR3 length: 14 residues. In nucleotides, the CDR3 is TGTGCCAGCATACGTTCGGGGGGAGGTACTGAAGCTTTCTTT. Protein product: CASIRSGGGTEAFF. Full variable domain (missing parts from reference TRBV28 and TRBJ1-1): DVKVTQSSRYLVKRTGEKVFLECVQDMDHENMFWYRQDPGLGLRLIYFSYDVKMKEKGDIPEGYSVSREKKERFSLILESASTNQTSMYLCASIRSGGGTEAFFGQGTRLTVV.

This clone was picked up many times. The V and J genes are TRBV19 and TRBJ2-2, with 11 bases matching TRBD2. The trim removed 11 bases at V and 6 bases at J, leaving 14 bases unmatched. In germline, CDR1 is LNHDA, CDR2 SQIVND (reference sequence). There are 16 residues in the CDR3. The CDR3, as DNA: TGTGCCTCTAAGGGGACTAGCGGTATTCTAGCCGGGGAGCTGTTTTTT. It encodes CASKGTSGILAGELFF.

The chain couples TRBV10-3 to TRBJ1-5, with 8 bases matching TRBD1. J lost 4 bases, V lost 3 bases, and 5 bases had no gene match. The V gene's germline CDR1 is ENHRY and CDR2 SYGVKD. The length of the CDR3 is 15 residues. This CDR3 is CAISDPGQENQPQHF. The CDR3 bases are TGTGCCATCAGTGACCCGGGACAGGAGAATCAGCCCCAGCATTTT.

This clone came up once. The genes are TRBV18 and TRBJ1-1, with D maybe TRBD1 (5 bases). The germline CDR1 and CDR2 sequences are KGHSH and LQKENI. The V end was cut by 4 bases, the J end by 3 bases, with 15 bases between. This CDR3 contains 15 residues. The CDR3 DNA reads TGTGCCAGCTCACTAAGCAAGACGGGGGACACTGAAGCTTTCTTT. This gives the protein CASSLSKTGDTEAFF.

The chain joins TRBV7-9 to TRBJ1-1; 7 nucleotides line up with TRBD1. J gave up 1 base and V 7 bases, and 6 bases lay outside the gene matches. Germline V gene data show CDR1 as SEHNR and CDR2 as FQNEAQ (reference sequence). There are 14 residues in the CDR3. The CDR3 loop is CASITGTANTEAFF. The CDR3 coding sequence is TGTGCCAGCATTACCGGGACAGCGAACACTGAAGCTTTCTTT.

The V gene is TRBV5-6, the J gene TRBJ1-1, with 10 bases aligning to TRBD1. The germline CDR1 and CDR2 sequences are SGHDT and YYEEEE. J was trimmed by 11 bases and V by 3 bases; bases with no gene match: 13. This CDR3 region has 15 residues. CDR3 sequence reads: CASSSGQGSKMMAFF. CDR3 nucleotides: TGTGCCAGCAGCTCGGGACAGGGGAGCAAGATGATGGCTTTCTTT.

V gene TRBV7-9 combines with J gene TRBJ2-3; D gene ambiguous. V lost 2 bases and J 3 bases, leaving 9 bases between the germline ends. This CDR3 has 14 amino acids. CDR1 SEHNR and CDR2 FQNEAQ come from the germline V gene (reference sequence). For the CDR3, the DNA is TGTGCCAGCAGCTTACTAGTTACGACAGATACGCAGTATTTT. This sequence encodes CASSLLVTTDTQYF.

The CDR3 reads CASRDSKGGYTF. The CDR3 DNA reads as TGTGCCAGCCGGGATTCTAAGGGTGGCTACACCTTC. The chain is built from TRBV6-6 and TRBJ1-2; D gene ambiguous. V was trimmed by 8 bases and J by 7 bases, leaving 14 bases between them. There are 12 residues in the CDR3. Germline V gives CDR1 MNHNY, CDR2 SVGAGI (reference sequence).

V and J are TRBV6-5 and TRBJ1-2; D uncertain. The CDR3 sequence is 15 residues long. With 2 bases removed from V and 7 bases from J, the gap between germline ends came to 17 bases. The V gene's germline CDR1 is MNHEY and CDR2 SVGAGI. CDR3 sequence reads: CASSYSWARVSGYTF. The CDR3 DNA sequence: TGTGCCAGCAGTTACAGTTGGGCGCGAGTGTCTGGCTACACCTTC.

The chain joins TRBV15 to TRBJ2-7, with TRBD1 matching 9 bases. The germline CDR1 and CDR2 sequences are LNHNV and YYDKDF (reference sequence). V shed 2 bases, J shed 3 bases, and the junction held 8 bases outside the gene matches. The length of the CDR3 is 16 residues. In DNA form, the CDR3 reads TGTGCCACCAGCAGAAATACCGGGACAGGGCTCTACGAGCAGTACTTC. Amino acids: CATSRNTGTGLYEQYF.

CDR3 DNA sequence: TGTGCCAGCAGTGCTGGGACTAGCGTTAGAGCAGATACGCAGTATTTT. As protein: CASSAGTSVRADTQYF. This sequence joins TRBV7-2 and TRBJ2-3; 10 bases agree with TRBD2. CDR1 is SGHTA and CDR2 is FQGNSA in the germline V gene. V was pared by 6 bases and J by 4 bases, with 10 bases of the junction left unmatched. CDR3 length equals 16 residues.

By proportion, this clone is medium-sized. The rearrangement joins TRBV6-1 to TRBJ1-5, with 11 bases lining up with TRBD1. Germline V lookup: CDR1 MNHNS, CDR2 SASEGT. This CDR3 is built from 15 residues. Trimming cost V 4 bases and J 2 bases; bases outside gene matches: 1. CDR3 DNA: TGTGCCAGCAGTGGGGGACAGGGGGGCAATCAGCCCCAGCATTTT. This encodes CASSGGQGGNQPQHF.

This clone appeared a few times. V and J are TRBV2 and TRBJ1-2; 7 bases are shared with TRBD1. The V and J ends lost 6 bases and 3 bases, in that order; junction bases with no gene match: 4. The germline gives CDR1 SNHLY, CDR2 FYNNEI. This CDR3 has 13 amino acids. The DNA of the CDR3 is TGTGCCAGCAGACCTCAGGGGGACTATGGCTACACCTTC. Translated: CASRPQGDYGYTF.

This chain connects TRBV18 to TRBJ2-2; 8 bases fit TRBD1. Germline CDR1 and CDR2: KGHSH and LQKENI. V lost 6 bases and J lost 4; bases outside the gene matches: 16. The CDR3 has 18 amino acids. The CDR3 is CASSFEASGGASTGELFF. The DNA for the CDR3 is TGTGCCAGCTCGTTTGAGGCTTCAGGGGGCGCAAGCACCGGGGAGCTGTTTTTT.

This clone turned up a few times. The V gene is TRBV2, the J gene TRBJ2-3; D is possibly TRBD2 (6 bases). V lost 7 bases and J 6 bases, leaving 14 bases between the germline ends. This CDR3 has 13 amino acids. The germline CDR1 and CDR2 sequences are SNHLY and FYNNEI. CDR3 amino acids: CASTRDGGDTQYF. The CDR3 DNA follows: TGTGCCAGCACCCGTGATGGGGGGGATACGCAGTATTTT.

The chain links TRBV28 to TRBJ2-3, with a possible D match to TRBD2 (5 bases). Germline CDR1 reads MDHEN; CDR2 reads SYDVKM. The CDR3 length is 12 residues. Trimming pared 10 bases from V and 2 bases from J, leaving 10 bases between. The chain's CDR3 is CAIERSTDTQYF. The CDR3 nucleotides read TGTGCCATCGAGCGGTCCACAGATACGCAGTATTTT.

This clone was seen only a few times. The chain links TRBV27 to TRBJ2-7; the D gene is possibly TRBD1 (6 bases). Trimming took 2 bases from V and 3 from J, leaving 11 bases between them. The CDR3 has 14 amino acids. Germline V gene data show CDR1 as MNHEY and CDR2 as SMNVEV (reference sequence). The CDR3 spells CASSLTGRGYEQYF. Written as DNA, the CDR3 is TGTGCCAGCAGTTTAACAGGGAGAGGCTACGAGCAGTACTTC.

This chain uses TRBV27 with TRBJ2-1, with TRBD2 matching 9 bases. Germline CDR1 is MNHEY and CDR2 is SMNVEV (reference sequence). V was pared by 8 bases and J by 4 bases, with 15 bases of the junction left unmatched. The CDR3 covers 17 residues. CDR3 amino acids: CASSSLRASGAYNEQFF. The CDR3 nucleotides read TGTGCCAGCTCAAGCCTGAGGGCTAGCGGGGCTTACAATGAGCAGTTCTTC.